The 30 T cell receptor beta chains below all came from one sample that was sequenced in a study of blood T cell repertoires in COVID-19 (dated by TCRdb to about 2020). The receptor library was made with the immunoSEQ multiplex PCR assay. Drawn from immuneACCESS, this table holds only the in-frame rearrangements with V and J called that TCRdb kept. Clones are partly lost; checked studies trace under half to an unresolved V gene and leave the rest unexplained. This sample holds some 90,000 clones; about four fifths were observed only once. The ten largest clones capture about 20% of the sample. The sample was peripheral blood. These receptors all come from a human donor in a cohort sampled during active COVID-19.

The rearrangement uses TRBV7-9 and TRBJ2-7; a weak D match, TRBD2 (6 bases). V was cut by 0 bases and J by 3 bases, with 12 bases left in between. The CDR3 loop spans 15 amino acids. The V gene's germline CDR1 is SEHNR and CDR2 FQNEAQ (reference sequence). CDR3 in DNA: TGTGCCAGCAGCTTAGCAGGACTATCGGTCTACGAGCAGTACTTC. Protein product: CASSLAGLSVYEQYF. Drawing the rest from reference TRBV7-9 and TRBJ2-7, the complete variable domain is DTGVSQNPRHKITKRGQNVTFRCDPISEHNRLYWYRQTLGQGPEFLTYFQNEAQLEKSRLLSDRFSAERPKGSFSTLEIQRTEQGDSAMYLCASSLAGLSVYEQYFGPGTRLTVT.

The gene calls are TRBV9 and TRBJ2-1; a possible D gene is TRBD1 (7 bases). The CDR3 contains 13 residues. Looked up from germline, CDR1 is SGDLS and CDR2 is YYNGEE. V lost 10 bases and J lost 6, with 17 bases in between. The CDR3 nucleotides are TGTGCCCTCAGGGGGGAGGTTAGCAATGAGCAGTTCTTC. This gives the protein CALRGEVSNEQFF.

The gene calls are TRBV6-6 and TRBJ2-7, with TRBD2 matching 13 bases. The CDR3 has 14 amino acids. J gave up 6 bases and V 7 bases, and 6 bases lay outside the gene matches. The germline CDR1 and CDR2 sequences are MNHNY and SVGAGI (reference sequence). The CDR3 region is CASTLGLAGVEQYF. The CDR3 bases are TGTGCCAGCACCCTCGGACTAGCGGGAGTCGAGCAGTACTTC.

The rearrangement links TRBV2 to TRBJ1-3, with D unclear. V shed 6 bases and J shed 0 bases, with 12 bases lying between them. CDR3 length equals 15 residues. CDR1 SNHLY and CDR2 FYNNEI come from the germline V gene. CDR3 region: CASRWLRDSGNTIYF. DNA of the CDR3: TGTGCCAGCAGATGGTTACGCGACTCTGGAAACACCATATATTTT.

The chain joins TRBV28 to TRBJ2-6, with D possibly TRBD1 on 6 matching bases. The CDR3 is 18 residues long. Germline values: CDR1 MDHEN, CDR2 SYDVKM. Between the trimmed V and J ends, which lost 5 bases and 0 bases, there was a span of 17 bases. For the CDR3, the DNA is TGTGCCAGCAGTCCTCCCGGACAGACGATCTCTGGGGCCAACGTCCTGACTTTC. It yields the protein CASSPPGQTISGANVLTF.

This chain connects TRBV18 to TRBJ1-3, with 10 bases that match TRBD1. V was pared by 6 bases and J by 1 base, with 6 bases of the junction left unmatched. The germline gives CDR1 KGHSH, CDR2 LQKENI. This CDR3 is 16 amino acids long. The CDR3 is CASSPGQGSSGNTIYF. The CDR3 nucleotides read TGTGCCAGCTCTCCGGGACAGGGGAGTTCTGGAAACACCATATATTTT.

This clone has only one observation. The chain combines TRBV3-1 (or the pseudogene TRBV3-2) with TRBJ2-7; D may be TRBD2 (5 bases). V lost 0 bases and J lost 4, with 10 bases in between. CDR1 is LGHDT, CDR2 YNNKEL, per germline (reference sequence). The CDR3 consists of 14 residues. The CDR3 reads CASSQDLGSYEQYF. DNA for the CDR3: TGTGCCAGCAGCCAAGACTTAGGGAGTTACGAGCAGTACTTC.

The rearrangement uses TRBV3-1 (or the pseudogene TRBV3-2) and TRBJ2-1, with TRBD2 matching 9 bases. The germline gives CDR1 LGHDT, CDR2 YNNKEL (reference sequence). V was clipped by 4 bases and J by 10 bases; unmatched bases: 2. The CDR3 covers 12 residues. The CDR3 coding sequence is TGTGCCAGCAGCCGGGCGGGAGGGGAGCAGTTCTTC. Protein product: CASSRAGGEQFF.

This clone occurred a few times. The V and J genes are TRBV11-2 and TRBJ2-7; 7 nucleotides match TRBD2. There are 13 residues in the CDR3. The trim removed 2 bases at V and 6 bases at J, leaving 4 bases unmatched. The germline gives CDR1 SGHAT, CDR2 FQNNGV. The DNA of the CDR3 is TGTGCCAGCAGCTTACGCGGGAGAGGCGAGCAGTACTTC. Translation gives CASSLRGRGEQYF.

This chain links TRBV7-9 with TRBJ1-5, with a possible D match to TRBD1 (5 bases). Looked up from germline, CDR1 is SEHNR and CDR2 is FQNEAQ (reference sequence). V lost 3 bases to trimming and J lost 5 bases, with 8 bases between them. CDR3 length: 13 amino acids. The CDR3 protein is CASSFSGDQPQHF. The CDR3 DNA is TGTGCCAGCAGCTTCTCGGGGGATCAGCCCCAGCATTTT.

The rearrangement joins TRBV6-5 to TRBJ2-7, with no clear D. Trimming took off 5 bases at V and 2 bases at J, with 7 bases between the two ends. This CDR3 spans 12 amino acids. In germline, CDR1 is MNHEY, CDR2 SVGAGI. The chain's CDR3 is CASSRGAYEQYF. CDR3 in DNA: TGTGCCAGCAGTCGCGGAGCCTACGAGCAGTACTTC.

The V call is TRBV19, the J call TRBJ1-2; the D gene is possibly TRBD1 (5 bases). This CDR3 comprises 14 residues. Trimming stripped 2 bases from V and 4 bases from J, with 11 bases between. Germline CDR1 LNHDA, CDR2 SQIVND (reference sequence). The CDR3 loop reads CASSISRGSYGYTF. The CDR3 nucleotides are TGTGCCAGTAGTATATCAAGGGGATCCTATGGCTACACCTTC.

This chain joins TRBV10-1 and TRBJ1-6; 9 bases agree with TRBD1. V gave up 6 bases and J gave up 10 bases; unmatched junction bases: 7. This CDR3 has 14 residues. Germline CDR1 reads WNHNN; CDR2 reads SYGVQD (reference sequence). CDR3 sequence: CASSGRTGASPLHF. The DNA of the CDR3 is TGCGCCAGCAGCGGCCGGACAGGGGCCTCACCCCTCCACTTT.

The CDR3 DNA follows: TGTGCCAGCTCACCGGACAGTCTTCTACGTTTGTACTTC. It encodes CASSPDSLLRLYF. The chain is built from TRBV18 and TRBJ2-7; tentative D call: TRBD1 (6 bases). Germline V lookup: CDR1 KGHSH, CDR2 LQKENI. Trimming cost V 3 bases and J 12 bases, with 18 bases left between them. This CDR3 has 13 amino acids.

The V and J genes are TRBV5-1 and TRBJ1-2, with 7 positions matching TRBD1. This CDR3 region has 14 residues. Germline V gives CDR1 SGHRS, CDR2 YFSETQ. After removal of 0 bases from V and 2 bases from J, the junction contained 1 base not matched to a gene. The CDR3: CASSLADRNYGYTF. In DNA form, the CDR3 reads TGCGCCAGCAGCTTGGCGGACAGGAACTATGGCTACACCTTC.

The J gene is TRBJ1-1, the V gene TRBV5-5; D is uncertain. Germline V gene data show CDR1 as SGHKS and CDR2 as YYEKEE (reference sequence). The CDR3 runs 15 residues. The V end lost 3 bases, the J end lost 1 base, and 13 bases lay between the germline ends. CDR3 nucleotides: TGTGCCAGCAGCTCTAGGGCGGGGTCGAACACTGAAGCTTTCTTT. This translates into CASSSRAGSNTEAFF.

The chain couples TRBV28 to TRBJ1-6; weak D call: TRBD1 (6 bases). The CDR3 sequence is 16 residues long. Germline CDR1 reads MDHEN; CDR2 reads SYDVKM. Between the trimmed V and J ends, which lost 3 bases and 4 bases, there was a span of 13 bases. The CDR3 nucleotides read TGTGCCAGCAGTTTTCTCGGACAGACTTATAATTCACCCCTCCACTTT. As protein: CASSFLGQTYNSPLHF. The whole variable domain, remainder taken from reference TRBV28 and TRBJ1-6, is DVKVTQSSRYLVKRTGEKVFLECVQDMDHENMFWYRQDPGLGLRLIYFSYDVKMKEKGDIPEGYSVSREKKERFSLILESASTNQTSMYLCASSFLGQTYNSPLHFGNGTRLTVT.

The chain recombines TRBV5-8 with TRBJ2-1; tentatively, D is TRBD2 (6 bases). Per germline, CDR1 SGHTS and CDR2 YDEGEE. The CDR3 is 12 residues long. Trimming removed 5 bases from V and 5 bases from J, with 8 bases in between. For the CDR3, the DNA is TGTGCCAGCAGGGGACTTCACAATGAGCAGTTCTTC. It specifies CASRGLHNEQFF.

This chain connects TRBV9 to TRBJ1-3; D might be TRBD1 (5 bases). Germline assignment: CDR1 SGDLS and CDR2 YYNGEE. The germline V and J ends were trimmed by 0 bases and 4 bases, with 17 bases remaining between them. CDR3 length equals 17 residues. DNA of the CDR3: TGTGCCAGCAGCGTAGAAGCAGGGCAAATTTCGGGAAACACCATATATTTT. Translating gives CASSVEAGQISGNTIYF.

The chain links TRBV11-2 to TRBJ2-3; TRBD1 matches at 7 bases. Trimming took 5 bases from V and 7 from J; bases not matched to a gene: 6. The germline CDR1 and CDR2 sequences are SGHAT and FQNNGV. There are 13 residues in the CDR3. CDR3 in DNA: TGTGCCAGCAGCCCAGGGGGAAGAAATACGCAGTATTTT. It specifies CASSPGGRNTQYF.

The J gene is TRBJ2-1, the V gene TRBV5-1, with D tentatively TRBD2 (6 bases). This CDR3 is built from 14 residues. Trimming took 0 bases from V and 6 from J, leaving 10 bases between them. Germline-derived CDR1 and CDR2 are SGHRS and YFSETQ. The CDR3 region has the DNA TGCGCCAGCAGCTTGGCCCCGGGACTCAATGAGCAGTTCTTC. This gives the protein CASSLAPGLNEQFF.

The CDR3 DNA follows: TGTGCCAGCTCACCCAGTCCGGGGGAGTACGAGCAGTACTTC. Translated: CASSPSPGEYEQYF. V gene TRBV18 combines with J gene TRBJ2-7, with a weak D call TRBD2 (6 bases). Germline CDR1 reads KGHSH; CDR2 reads LQKENI. The CDR3 totals 14 residues. Trimming pared 3 bases from V and 4 bases from J, leaving 13 bases between.

The chain recombines TRBV11-2 with TRBJ2-7, with D perhaps TRBD1 (5 bases). Germline V gives CDR1 SGHAT, CDR2 FQNNGV. Trimming removed 6 bases from V and 4 bases from J, with 19 bases in between. The CDR3 extends over 15 amino acids. The CDR3 DNA sequence: TGTGCCAGCAGAACCTGGGGCCAGGGTTTGTACGAGCAGTACTTC. Residues: CASRTWGQGLYEQYF.

This clone has only one observation. The chain carries TRBV28 and TRBJ1-1, with a weak D call TRBD1 (6 bases). Germline lookup yields CDR1 MDHEN and CDR2 SYDVKM. The CDR3 sequence is 15 residues long. Trimming stripped 2 bases from V and 4 bases from J, with 14 bases between. The CDR3 sequence is CASSLEQGRGTEAFF. CDR3 sequence (DNA): TGTGCCAGCAGTTTAGAGCAGGGGCGCGGCACTGAAGCTTTCTTT.

Relative to its sample, this clone is large (0.1 to 1%). The rearrangement uses TRBV7-9 and TRBJ1-5; D might be TRBD1 (5 bases). There are 14 residues in the CDR3. The germline gives CDR1 SEHNR, CDR2 FQNEAQ (reference sequence). V lost 5 bases and J lost 6, with 14 bases in between. The CDR3 DNA sequence: TGTGCCAGCAGCGACCCGGGGGGTTTTCAGCCCCAGCATTTT. Translated: CASSDPGGFQPQHF.

The chain has TRBV19 and TRBJ2-2; TRBD2 might be the D (5 bases). The germline gives CDR1 LNHDA, CDR2 SQIVND (reference sequence). V was clipped by 6 bases and J by 1 base, with 9 bases between them. This CDR3 comprises 14 residues. Here the CDR3 reads CASRSRGNTGELFF. CDR3 nucleotide sequence: TGTGCCAGTAGGAGTCGGGGGAACACCGGGGAGCTGTTTTTT.

The chain links TRBV10-3 to TRBJ2-3; 11 nucleotides match TRBD2. Germline CDR1 and CDR2: ENHRY and SYGVKD. Trimming removed 6 bases from V and 6 bases from J; junction bases left unmatched: 11. The CDR3 extends over 16 amino acids. The CDR3 coding sequence is TGTGCCATCAGCCCGCTAGCGGGAGGCCCCGGGGATACGCAGTATTTT. It is translated as CAISPLAGGPGDTQYF.

The chain employs TRBV7-8 and TRBJ1-1; 7 bases are shared with TRBD1. This CDR3 spans 17 amino acids. V was pared by 4 bases and J by 0 bases, with 11 bases of the junction left unmatched. CDR1 and CDR2 from the germline V gene are SGHVS and FQNEAQ. CDR3 coding DNA: TGTGCCAGCAGCTACCATGGGGCCGGGACAGTGAACACTGAAGCTTTCTTT. Its translation is CASSYHGAGTVNTEAFF.

The V gene is TRBV30, the J gene TRBJ2-7, with D perhaps TRBD2 (5 bases). The CDR3 covers 13 residues. Trimming removed 2 bases at V and 7 bases at J, with 15 bases between. CDR1 and CDR2 (germline): GTSNPN, SVGIG (reference sequence). The CDR3 DNA is TGTGCCTGGAGTCCGGGATCCCCGCGGGAGCAGTACTTC. It specifies CAWSPGSPREQYF.

The chain employs TRBV24-1 and TRBJ2-4, with TRBD2 as a possible D gene (6 bases). Trimming left V 1 base short and J 1 base short, with 13 bases between. The CDR3 is made up of 17 amino acids. CDR1 KGHDR and CDR2 SFDVKD come from the germline V gene. The CDR3 bases are TGTGCCACCAGTGATTTTAGGGAGGCGAGGGCCAAAAACATTCAGTACTTC. Translation: CATSDFREARAKNIQYF.